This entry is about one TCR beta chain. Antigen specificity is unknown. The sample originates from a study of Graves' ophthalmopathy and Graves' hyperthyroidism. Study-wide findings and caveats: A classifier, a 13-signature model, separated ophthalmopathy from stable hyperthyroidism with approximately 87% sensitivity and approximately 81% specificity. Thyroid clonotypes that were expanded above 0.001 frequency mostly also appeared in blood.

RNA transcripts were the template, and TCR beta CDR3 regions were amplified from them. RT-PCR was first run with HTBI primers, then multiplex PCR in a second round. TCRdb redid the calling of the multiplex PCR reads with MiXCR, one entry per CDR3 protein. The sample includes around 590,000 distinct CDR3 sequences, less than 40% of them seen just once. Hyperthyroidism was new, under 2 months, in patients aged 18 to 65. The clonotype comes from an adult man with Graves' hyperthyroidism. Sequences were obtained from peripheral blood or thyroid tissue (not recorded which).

The CDR3 DNA reads as TGTGCCATCAGTGAGGGGACTCGAAGTAGCACAGATACGCAGTATTTT. This translates into CAISEGTRSSTDTQYF. This chain connects TRBV10-3 to TRBJ2-3; tentatively, D is TRBD2 (6 bases). The V gene lost 2 bases and the J gene lost 0 bases, with 12 bases spanning the gap. CDR1 is ENHRY and CDR2 is SYGVKD in the germline V gene. This CDR3 has 16 residues.